This entry lists 20 T cell receptor beta chains sequenced from one sample in a study of cytomegalovirus exposure and HLA in healthy donors. PCR primers comprised 60 Vbeta and 13 Jbeta primers. Sequencing was performed with immunoSEQ multiplex PCR; in TCRdb, only in-frame clones are kept and a portion is missing. The sample comprises some 140,000 clones, over 70% of which are singletons, and around 13% rests with the top ten. The sequenced sample consisted of PBMCs. The source is a man younger than 40 in good health and CMV-seropositive.

This chain links TRBV2 with TRBJ2-2; a possible D gene is TRBD2 (6 bases). V lost 1 base to trimming and J lost 7 bases, with 10 bases between them. CDR1 and CDR2 (germline): SNHLY, FYNNEI. This CDR3 spans 14 amino acids. CDR3 sequence reads: CASSEGRLGGELFF. The DNA of the CDR3 is TGTGCCAGCAGTGAAGGTAGACTAGGCGGGGAGCTGTTTTTT.

Notes on this clone: Other DNA sequences of this sample code for an identical CDR3. The chain employs TRBV6-1 and TRBJ2-7; maybe TRBD2 (5 bases). The CDR3 is 15 amino acids. From germline, CDR1 is MNHNS and CDR2 SASEGT. V was cut by 3 bases and J by 0 bases, with 12 bases left in between. CDR3: CASSEERFFSYEQYF. The CDR3 bases are TGTGCCAGCAGTGAGGAGCGGTTCTTCTCCTACGAGCAGTACTTC.

The chain carries TRBV5-4 and TRBJ2-7; D is ambiguous. V was shortened by 0 bases and J by 3 bases, with 7 bases between the two germline ends. Germline loops: CDR1 SGHNT, CDR2 YYREEE (reference sequence). CDR3 length: 13 amino acids. The CDR3 sequence is CASSLENGYEQYF. For the CDR3, the DNA is TGTGCCAGCAGCTTGGAGAACGGCTACGAGCAGTACTTC. Based on the CDR3 plus reference TRBV5-4 and TRBJ2-7, the full variable domain is ETGVTQSPTHLIKTRGQQVTLRCSSQSGHNTVSWYQQALGQGPQFIFQYYREEENGRGNFPPRFSGLQFPNYSSELNVNALELDDSALYLCASSLENGYEQYFGPGTRLTVT.

The chain is built from TRBV2 and TRBJ1-1, with 8 bases lining up with TRBD1. V dropped 1 base and J dropped 7; count of bases not matched to a gene: 8. The germline CDR1 and CDR2 sequences are SNHLY and FYNNEI. CDR3 length: 15 residues. CDR3: CASSEGVRGRSEAFF. The CDR3 DNA sequence: TGTGCCAGCAGTGAAGGGGTCAGGGGGCGGAGTGAAGCTTTCTTT.

The rearrangement links TRBV4-2 to TRBJ2-2; TRBD2 might be the D (6 bases). CDR1 is LGHNA, CDR2 YNFKEQ, per germline. V lost 5 bases and J lost 6, with 13 bases in between. The CDR3 runs 14 residues. This CDR3 is CASSYSPSAGELFF. Written as DNA, the CDR3 is TGTGCCAGCAGCTATAGCCCTAGCGCCGGGGAGCTGTTTTTT.

This clone has a handful of counts. This sequence joins TRBV6-1 and TRBJ2-4; 7 bases map to TRBD1. The CDR3 has 14 residues. The germline gives CDR1 MNHNS, CDR2 SASEGT. Trimming at V came to 7 bases and at J to 0 bases, leaving 3 bases not matched to a gene. The CDR3 nucleotides read TGTGCCAGCACCAGGGGGACAGCCAAAAACATTCAGTACTTC. It translates to CASTRGTAKNIQYF.

CDR3 protein: CASSLGENEQYF. The CDR3 region has the DNA TGTGCCAGCAGTTTGGGAGAGAACGAGCAGTACTTC. The V call is TRBV28, the J call TRBJ2-7; TRBD2 is a possible D gene (5 bases). The germline gives CDR1 MDHEN, CDR2 SYDVKM. V lost 3 bases to trimming and J lost 5 bases, with 8 bases between them. The CDR3 consists of 12 residues.

The chain is built from TRBV9 and TRBJ1-5; D is unclear. V dropped 0 bases and J dropped 5 bases, with 6 bases sitting between them. Germline V gene data show CDR1 as SGDLS and CDR2 as YYNGEE. CDR3 length: 13 residues. The CDR3 sequence is CASSVDLDQPQHF. The CDR3 DNA reads TGTGCCAGCAGCGTAGACCTAGATCAGCCCCAGCATTTT.

CDR3 sequence (DNA): TGTGCCAGCACTAGCGGAGGGGCCTACGAGCAGTACTTC. Amino acids: CASTSGGAYEQYF. This chain uses TRBV2 with TRBJ2-7, with TRBD2 matching over 7 bases. Germline V gene data show CDR1 as SNHLY and CDR2 as FYNNEI. The CDR3 has 13 residues. After removal of 7 bases from V and 2 bases from J, the junction contained 5 bases not matched to a gene.

The chain combines TRBV13 with TRBJ2-1; TRBD1 matches 9 bases. The V gene end was trimmed by 4 bases and the J gene end by 10 bases; junction bases not matched to a gene: 11. Germline V CDR1 and CDR2: PRHDT, FYEKMQ (reference sequence). The CDR3 is 15 amino acids. The CDR3: CASSSSGTGLCEQFF. The CDR3 DNA sequence: TGTGCCAGCAGCTCCTCCGGGACAGGGCTCTGCGAGCAGTTCTTC.

CDR3 sequence reads: CASSGKTGWGEQYF. CDR3 nucleotides: TGTGCCAGCAGCGGCAAGACAGGGTGGGGCGAGCAGTACTTC. V is TRBV7-9 and J is TRBJ2-7, with 7 bases matching TRBD1. V was pared by 5 bases and J by 6 bases, with 10 bases of the junction left unmatched. Germline V gene lookup returns CDR1 SEHNR and CDR2 FQNEAQ (reference sequence). The CDR3 is made up of 14 amino acids. Variable domain in full (rest from reference TRBV7-9 and TRBJ2-7): DTGVSQNPRHKITKRGQNVTFRCDPISEHNRLYWYRQTLGQGPEFLTYFQNEAQLEKSRLLSDRFSAERPKGSFSTLEIQRTEQGDSAMYLCASSGKTGWGEQYFGPGTRLTVT.

The V and J genes are TRBV19 and TRBJ1-4; 12 nucleotides align to TRBD1. The CDR3 length is 17 residues. Trimming removed 9 bases from V and 5 bases from J; junction bases left unmatched: 13. The germline CDR1 and CDR2 sequences are LNHDA and SQIVND (reference sequence). CDR3 nucleotide sequence: TGTGCCAGCGCGGGACAGGGGGCCGGTGTTGGCAATGAAAAACTGTTTTTT. Residues: CASAGQGAGVGNEKLFF.

The chain joins TRBV7-9 to TRBJ1-1; 8 nucleotides align to TRBD1. Germline loops: CDR1 SEHNR, CDR2 FQNEAQ (reference sequence). There are 15 residues in the CDR3. J lost 3 bases, V lost 5 bases, and 8 bases had no gene match. In nucleotides, the CDR3 is TGTGCCAGCAGCCCCACCAGGGGGCATCACACTGAAGCTTTCTTT. Translation: CASSPTRGHHTEAFF.

This chain links TRBV10-3 with TRBJ2-2; weak D call: TRBD1 (6 bases). Trimming took 6 bases from V and 1 from J, leaving 9 bases between them. Germline-derived CDR1 and CDR2 are ENHRY and SYGVKD. This CDR3 spans 14 amino acids. The CDR3 region has the DNA TGTGCCATCAGCTTGGACAGGAACACCGGGGAGCTGTTTTTT. This codes for CAISLDRNTGELFF.

This sequence joins TRBV9 and TRBJ2-1, with TRBD2 identical over 7 bases. V shed 3 bases, J shed 0 bases, and the junction held 6 bases outside the gene matches. The CDR3 extends over 16 amino acids. The germline gives CDR1 SGDLS, CDR2 YYNGEE. The CDR3 sequence is CASSDTSANSYNEQFF. CDR3 DNA sequence: TGTGCCAGCAGCGACACTAGCGCAAACTCCTACAATGAGCAGTTCTTC. Variable domain in full (rest from reference TRBV9 and TRBJ2-1): DSGVTQTPKHLITATGQRVTLRCSPRSGDLSVYWYQQSLDQGLQFLIQYYNGEERAKGNILERFSAQQFPDLHSELNLSSLELGDSALYFCASSDTSANSYNEQFFGPGTRLTVL.

This rearrangement joins TRBV9 to TRBJ2-3; 7 nucleotides agree with TRBD2. CDR1 is SGDLS and CDR2 is YYNGEE in the germline V gene. V lost 0 bases and J lost 2; bases outside the gene matches: 9. CDR3 length: 17 residues. The CDR3 region has the DNA TGTGCCAGCAGCGTAGCCCCTAGCGGCACCTTCACAGATACGCAGTATTTT. It is translated as CASSVAPSGTFTDTQYF.

V gene TRBV6-6 combines with J gene TRBJ2-7, with 8 bases identical to TRBD1. V trimming: 6 bases; J trimming: 3 bases; junction bases outside the gene matches: 7. CDR3 length equals 14 residues. The V gene's germline CDR1 is MNHNY and CDR2 SVGAGI (reference sequence). CDR3 bases: TGTGCCAGCAGACCTACCGGGACAGGCTACGAGCAGTACTTC. Encoded protein: CASRPTGTGYEQYF.

The chain combines TRBV28 with TRBJ1-1; unclear D gene. V was shortened by 10 bases and J by 4 bases, with 16 bases between the two germline ends. Germline V gene data show CDR1 as MDHEN and CDR2 as SYDVKM. This CDR3 is 13 amino acids long. Written as DNA, the CDR3 is TGTGCCATCAATCAAGGAGCTGGCACTGAAGCTTTCTTT. Amino acid sequence: CAINQGAGTEAFF.

The rearrangement joins TRBV4-2 to TRBJ1-6; 8 positions match TRBD1. Germline CDR1 and CDR2: LGHNA and YNFKEQ. The CDR3 is 19 amino acids. The V segment lost 0 bases and the J segment 6 bases; nucleotides outside the gene matches: 13. This chain's CDR3 is CASSQDGSTGAFGNSPLHF. As DNA, the CDR3 is TGTGCCAGCAGCCAAGATGGATCGACAGGGGCTTTCGGTAATTCACCCCTCCACTTT.

The chain couples TRBV7-6 to TRBJ2-4, with 7 positions matching TRBD2. This CDR3 is built from 16 residues. The J segment lost 4 bases and the V segment lost 1 base, leaving 7 bases of the junction unmatched. CDR1 is SGHVS, CDR2 FNYEAQ, per germline. The CDR3 spells CASSLGLRREKNIQYF. Here the CDR3 DNA reads TGTGCCAGCAGCTTAGGGCTTCGGCGGGAGAAAAACATTCAGTACTTC.